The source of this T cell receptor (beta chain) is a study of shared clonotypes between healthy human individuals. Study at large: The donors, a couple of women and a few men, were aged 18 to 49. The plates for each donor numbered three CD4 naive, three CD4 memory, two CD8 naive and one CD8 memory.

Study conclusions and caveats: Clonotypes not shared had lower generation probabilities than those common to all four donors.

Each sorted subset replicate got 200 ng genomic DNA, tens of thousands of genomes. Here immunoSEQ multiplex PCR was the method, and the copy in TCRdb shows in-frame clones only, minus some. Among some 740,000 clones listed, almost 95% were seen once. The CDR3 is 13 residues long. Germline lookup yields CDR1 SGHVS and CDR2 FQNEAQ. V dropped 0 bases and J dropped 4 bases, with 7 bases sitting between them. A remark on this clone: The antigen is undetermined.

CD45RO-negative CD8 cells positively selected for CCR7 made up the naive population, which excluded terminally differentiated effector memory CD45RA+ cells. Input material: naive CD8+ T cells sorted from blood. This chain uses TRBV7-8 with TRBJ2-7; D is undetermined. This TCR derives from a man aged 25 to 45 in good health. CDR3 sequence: CASSLAQQYEQYF. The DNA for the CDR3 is TGTGCCAGCAGCTTAGCGCAACAGTACGAGCAGTACTTC. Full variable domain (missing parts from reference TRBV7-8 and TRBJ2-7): GAGVSQSPRYKVAKRGQDVALRCDPISGHVSLFWYQQALGQGPEFLTYFQNEAQLDKSGLPSDRFFAERPEGSVSTLKIQRTQQEDSAVYLCASSLAQQYEQYFGPGTRLTVT.